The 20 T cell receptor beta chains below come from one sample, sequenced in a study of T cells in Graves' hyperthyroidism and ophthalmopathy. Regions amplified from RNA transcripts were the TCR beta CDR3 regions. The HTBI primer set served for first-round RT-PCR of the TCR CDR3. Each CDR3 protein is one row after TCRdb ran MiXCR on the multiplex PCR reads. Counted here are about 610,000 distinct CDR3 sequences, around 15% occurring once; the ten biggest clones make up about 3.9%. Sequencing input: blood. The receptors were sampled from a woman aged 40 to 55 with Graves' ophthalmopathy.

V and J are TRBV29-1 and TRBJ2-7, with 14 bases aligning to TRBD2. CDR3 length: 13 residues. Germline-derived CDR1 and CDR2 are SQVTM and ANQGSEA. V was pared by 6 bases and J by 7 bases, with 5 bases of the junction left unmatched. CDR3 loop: CSVGLAGDGEQYF. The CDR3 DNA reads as TGCAGCGTGGGACTAGCGGGAGACGGGGAGCAGTACTTC.

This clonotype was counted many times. DNA for the CDR3: TGTGCCAGCAGGACCGGGACAGGGTGGACCGGGGAGCTGTTTTTT. Translation: CASRTGTGWTGELFF. The chain carries TRBV28 and TRBJ2-2; TRBD1 aligns across 9 bases. The junction had 7 bases not matched to a gene; V was cut back by 6 bases and J by 5 bases. The CDR3 loop spans 15 amino acids. Germline values: CDR1 MDHEN, CDR2 SYDVKM.

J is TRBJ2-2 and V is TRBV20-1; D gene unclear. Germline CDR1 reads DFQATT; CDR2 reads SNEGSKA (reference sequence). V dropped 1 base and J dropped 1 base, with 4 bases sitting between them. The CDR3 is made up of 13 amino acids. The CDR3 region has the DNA TGCAGTGCTAGAGTGGGGAACACCGGGGAGCTGTTTTTT. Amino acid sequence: CSARVGNTGELFF.

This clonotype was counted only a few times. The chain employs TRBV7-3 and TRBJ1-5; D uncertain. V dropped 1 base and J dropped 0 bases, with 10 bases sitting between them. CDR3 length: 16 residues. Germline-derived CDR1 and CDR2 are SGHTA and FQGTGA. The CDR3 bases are TGTGCCAGCAGCTTAAAGGTCAGGTCTAGCAATCAGCCCCAGCATTTT. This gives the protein CASSLKVRSSNQPQHF. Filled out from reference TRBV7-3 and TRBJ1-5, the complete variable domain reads GAGVSQTPSNKVTEKGKYVELRCDPISGHTALYWYRQSLGQGPEFLIYFQGTGAADDSGLPNDRFFAVRPEGSVSTLKIQRTERGDSAVYLCASSLKVRSSNQPQHFGDGTRLSIL.

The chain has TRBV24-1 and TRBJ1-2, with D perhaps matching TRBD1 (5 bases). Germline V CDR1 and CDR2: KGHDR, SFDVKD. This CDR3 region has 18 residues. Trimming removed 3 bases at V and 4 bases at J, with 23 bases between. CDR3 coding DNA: TGTGCCACCAGTGATGATCGTGCTGTGATTTCAGGGTTCTATGGCTACACCTTC. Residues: CATSDDRAVISGFYGYTF.

In nucleotides, the CDR3 is TGTGCCAGCCAGGGGAGGCGGGCCAAAAACATTCAGTACTTC. This translates into CASQGRRAKNIQYF. The chain carries TRBV19 and TRBJ2-4; D is tentatively TRBD1 or TRBD2 (6 bases each). Germline V gene sequence: CDR1 LNHDA, CDR2 SQIVND (reference sequence). V dropped 9 bases and J dropped 1 base, with 13 bases sitting between them. The CDR3 length is 14 residues.

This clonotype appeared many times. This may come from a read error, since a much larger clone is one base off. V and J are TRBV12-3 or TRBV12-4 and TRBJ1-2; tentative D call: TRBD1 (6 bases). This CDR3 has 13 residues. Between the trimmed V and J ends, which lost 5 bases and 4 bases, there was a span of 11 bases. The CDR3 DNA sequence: TGTGCCAGCAGTCCAGGGGAGGGCTATGGCTACACCTTC. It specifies CASSPGEGYGYTF.

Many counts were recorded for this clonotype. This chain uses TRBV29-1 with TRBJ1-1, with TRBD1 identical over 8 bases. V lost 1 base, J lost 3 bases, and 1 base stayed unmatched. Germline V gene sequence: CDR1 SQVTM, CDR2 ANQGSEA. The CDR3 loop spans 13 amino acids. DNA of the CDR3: TGCAGCGTTGAAGGACAGGGGCACACTGAAGCTTTCTTT. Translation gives CSVEGQGHTEAFF.

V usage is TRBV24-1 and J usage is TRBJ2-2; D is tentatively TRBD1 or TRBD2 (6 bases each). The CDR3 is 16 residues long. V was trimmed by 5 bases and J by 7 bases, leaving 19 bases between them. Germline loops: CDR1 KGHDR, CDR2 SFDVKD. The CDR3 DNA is TGTGCCACCAGTGCTTGGACAGCCGCCGGGGGCGGGGAGCTGTTTTTT. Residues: CATSAWTAAGGGELFF.

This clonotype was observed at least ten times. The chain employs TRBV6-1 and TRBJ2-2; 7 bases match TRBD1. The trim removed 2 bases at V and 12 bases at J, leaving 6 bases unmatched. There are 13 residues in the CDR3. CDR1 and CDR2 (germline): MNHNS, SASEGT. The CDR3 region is CASSESGDRKLFF. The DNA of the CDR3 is TGTGCCAGCAGTGAATCCGGGGACAGAAAGCTGTTTTTT.

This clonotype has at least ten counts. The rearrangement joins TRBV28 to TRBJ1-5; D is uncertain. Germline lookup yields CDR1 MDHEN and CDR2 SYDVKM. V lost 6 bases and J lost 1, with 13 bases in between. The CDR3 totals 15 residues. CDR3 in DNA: TGTGCCAGCAGGCGCGAGTCGGTGAGCAATCAGCCCCAGCATTTT. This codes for CASRRESVSNQPQHF.

As DNA, the CDR3 is TGTGCCAGCAAAGTGGGGCTGAACACTGAAGCTTTCTTT. Protein sequence: CASKVGLNTEAFF. This chain connects TRBV6-2 or TRBV6-3 to TRBJ1-1, with D tentatively TRBD1 (5 bases). The CDR3 is 13 residues long. Germline-derived CDR1 and CDR2 are MNHEY and SVGEGT. Trimming took 7 bases from V and 0 from J, leaving 9 bases between them.

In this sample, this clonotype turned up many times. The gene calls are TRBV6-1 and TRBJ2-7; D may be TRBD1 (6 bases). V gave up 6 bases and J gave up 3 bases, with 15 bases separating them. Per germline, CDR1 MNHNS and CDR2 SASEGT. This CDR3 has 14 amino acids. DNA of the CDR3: TGTGCCAGCAGCCGGGACAAAGATCTCTACGAGCAGTACTTC. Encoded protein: CASSRDKDLYEQYF.

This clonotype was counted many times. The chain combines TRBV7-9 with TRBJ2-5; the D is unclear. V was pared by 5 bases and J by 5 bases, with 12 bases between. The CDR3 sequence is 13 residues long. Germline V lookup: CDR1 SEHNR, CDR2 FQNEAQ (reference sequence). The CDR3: CASSDAGPETQYF. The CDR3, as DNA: TGTGCCAGCAGCGATGCTGGCCCGGAGACCCAGTACTTC.

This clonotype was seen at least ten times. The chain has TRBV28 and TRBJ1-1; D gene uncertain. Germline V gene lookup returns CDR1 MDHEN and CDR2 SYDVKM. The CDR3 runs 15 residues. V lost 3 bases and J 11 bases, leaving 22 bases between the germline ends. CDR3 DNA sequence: TGTGCCAGCAGTTTTTCGCTGGATGATCACCCATTGGCTTTCTTT. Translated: CASSFSLDDHPLAFF.

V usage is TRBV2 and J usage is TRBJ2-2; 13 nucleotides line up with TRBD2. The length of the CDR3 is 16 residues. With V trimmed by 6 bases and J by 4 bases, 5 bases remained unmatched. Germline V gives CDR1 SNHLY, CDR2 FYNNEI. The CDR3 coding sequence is TGTGCCAGCAGACTAGCGGGAGGGCCCGGCACCGGGGAGCTGTTTTTT. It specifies CASRLAGGPGTGELFF.

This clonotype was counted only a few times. DNA of the CDR3: TGTGCCAGCAGCGTAGGCGAGGCCCTCTTCTACGAGCAGTACTTC. Its translation is CASSVGEALFYEQYF. The chain carries TRBV9 and TRBJ2-7, with D unclear. The germline V and J ends were trimmed by 0 bases and 3 bases, with 13 bases remaining between them. Germline-derived CDR1 and CDR2 are SGDLS and YYNGEE. CDR3 length: 15 amino acids.

The CDR3 protein is CASSGSHQPQHF. The CDR3 nucleotides read TGTGCCAGCAGTGGCAGTCATCAGCCCCAGCATTTT. The gene calls are TRBV12-3 or TRBV12-4 and TRBJ1-5; D not resolved. V lost 5 bases and J 5 bases, leaving 7 bases between the germline ends. CDR3 size: 12 residues.

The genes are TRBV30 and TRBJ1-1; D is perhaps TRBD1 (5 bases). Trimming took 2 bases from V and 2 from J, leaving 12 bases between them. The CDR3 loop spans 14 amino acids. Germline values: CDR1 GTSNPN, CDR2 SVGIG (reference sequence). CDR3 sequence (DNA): TGTGCCTGGAGTTGGGGCGGAGTTAACACTGAAGCTTTCTTT. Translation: CAWSWGGVNTEAFF.

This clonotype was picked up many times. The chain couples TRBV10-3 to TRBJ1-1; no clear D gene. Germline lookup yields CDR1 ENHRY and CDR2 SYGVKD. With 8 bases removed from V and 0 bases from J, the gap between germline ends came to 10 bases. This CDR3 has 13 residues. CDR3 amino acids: CAISEVVNTEAFF. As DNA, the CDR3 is TGTGCCATCTCGGAGGTAGTGAACACTGAAGCTTTCTTT.